The clone carrying this T cell receptor beta chain was counted once. The assay was immunoSEQ multiplex PCR, and TCRdb's table has in-frame clones only and misses some. The sample consists of some 160,000 clones, roughly 84% of them appearing once. The sample is drawn from a study of blood T cell repertoires in COVID-19. This TCR came from a woman aged 50 to 60 who had recovered from COVID-19. The specimen sequenced was PBMCs or T cells enriched from blood (not recorded which).

CDR3 sequence: CASSSRRNEQFF. CDR3 coding DNA: TGTGCCAGCAGTTCGAGGCGTAATGAGCAGTTCTTC. The chain uses TRBV28 and TRBJ2-1; D not certain. The ends were cut back, 4 bases at V and 7 bases at J, with 8 bases in the middle. CDR1 is MDHEN, CDR2 SYDVKM, per germline. The CDR3 consists of 12 residues. Using reference TRBV28 and TRBJ2-1 for the parts outside the CDR3, the full variable domain is DVKVTQSSRYLVKRTGEKVFLECVQDMDHENMFWYRQDPGLGLRLIYFSYDVKMKEKGDIPEGYSVSREKKERFSLILESASTNQTSMYLCASSSRRNEQFFGPGTRLTVL.